This T cell receptor beta chain was documented in a study of blood T cell repertoires in COVID-19. Across the whole study: Sources were T cells, B-cell-depleted T cells, or PBMCs; the material itself was cDNA or gDNA.

In the study's own analysis: Reference gene primer amplification gave estimated nucleated cell counts. Data came from immunoSEQ multiplex PCR; TCRdb stores just in-frame clones and leaves some out. The DNA was the basis for D and trimming; V, J and clone size are from that table. This sample carries approximately 97,000 clones, 87% of them seen once, and the ten largest clones take around 5.3%. Germline CDR1 LNHDA, CDR2 SQIVND (reference sequence). CDR3 length equals 13 residues. The ends lost 7 bases at V and 1 base at J; junction bases unmatched: 2. The rearrangement joins TRBV19 to TRBJ1-1, with 8 bases aligning to TRBD1. The sequencing sample was made of peripheral blood. The sequence was collected from a woman aged 45-59 years with COVID-19, enrolled during active disease. This chain's CDR3 is CASITGGNTEAFF. CDR3 DNA: TGTGCCAGTATAACAGGGGGGAACACTGAAGCTTTCTTT. The full variable domain, with the rest looked up from reference TRBV19 and TRBJ1-1, is DGGITQSPKYLFRKEGQNVTLSCEQNLNHDAMYWYRQDPGQGLRLIYYSQIVNDFQKGDIAEGYSVSREKKESFPLTVTSAQKNPTAFYLCASITGGNTEAFFGQGTRLTVV.